Listed below are T cell receptor beta chains from one sample, sequenced in a study of PD-1 blockade in classical Hodgkin lymphoma. The repertoire was sequenced with immunoSEQ multiplex PCR; TCRdb's copy has only in-frame clones and lacks some. The sample records 47,000 or so clones, approximately 91% being singletons. The sequenced material came from peripheral blood mononuclear cells (PBMCs). Receptors were obtained from a human donor with classical Hodgkin lymphoma. Both conserved end residues are part of each CDR3.

V: TRBV2
length: 14
CDR3: CASKELAPTDTQYF

V: TRBV4-1
length: 16
CDR3: CASSPGQGLLNTEAFF

V: TRBV28
length: 14
CDR3: CASSLSGRLNGYTF

V: TRBV10-3
length: 14
CDR3: CATGPGQGVYGYTF

V: TRBV5-1
length: 18
CDR3: CASSLQPGTGRSNYGYTF

V: TRBV11-2
length: 15
CDR3: CASSLTARTNEKLFF

V: TRBV19
length: 13
CDR3: CASSRGPNQPQHF

V: TRBV4-2
length: 16
CDR3: CASSQEGLATYNEQFF

V: TRBV11-3
length: 16
CDR3: CASSQWSRQSTDTQYF

V: TRBV9
length: 13
CDR3: CASTRGVGEKLFF

V: TRBV6-1
length: 14
CDR3: CASRGKANTGELFF